This entry describes one T cell receptor beta chain. What it recognizes is unknown. At least two post-ART and at least one pre-ART PBMC sample were available for each donor. There were roughly 0.95-10 million cryopreserved PBMC in the samples before DNA extraction. This sample stems from a study of long-term antiretroviral therapy in people with HIV. Study-level points and caveats: Every time point showed a repertoire led by clones expanded before ART. Controls exceeded HIV repertoires in CDR3 length range.

The immunoSEQ assay was v3.0, run at survey level. Profiled with immunoSEQ multiplex PCR; TCRdb holds only in-frame clones, not every one. This table holds roughly 22,000 clones, 70% to 85% found once. Germline V gene data show CDR1 as MNHEY and CDR2 as SVGAGI. Trimming cost V 6 bases and J 0 bases, with 9 bases left between them. This CDR3 spans 14 amino acids. The sample consisted of unsorted PBMCs, taken 3 years after starting antiretroviral therapy. V gene TRBV6-5 combines with J gene TRBJ1-3, with D uncertain. The sequence was obtained from a man between 50 and 59 years old with HIV. Written as DNA, the CDR3 is TGTGCCAGCAGCCGCGGGTTCTCTGGAAACACCATATATTTT. It specifies CASSRGFSGNTIYF.